This T cell receptor (beta chain) was recorded in a study of control samples from healthy donors and cancer patients. Between the trimmed V and J ends, which lost 5 bases and 7 bases, there was a span of 20 bases. Per germline, CDR1 SEHNR and CDR2 FQNEAQ (reference sequence). CDR3 length: 16 residues. Profiled with immunoSEQ multiplex PCR; TCRdb holds only in-frame clones, not every one. The sample has roughly 130,000 clones; 80% to 95% are singletons. Sequenced input: blood. J is TRBJ1-4 and V is TRBV7-9; maybe TRBD1 (6 bases). The source of this sequence is a man aged 18 to 30 in good health. CDR3 protein: CASSGTIPARGEKLFF. CDR3 DNA: TGTGCCAGCAGCGGTACCATCCCTGCCAGGGGTGAAAAACTGTTTTTT. Based on the CDR3 plus reference TRBV7-9 and TRBJ1-4, the full variable domain is DTGVSQNPRHKITKRGQNVTFRCDPISEHNRLYWYRQTLGQGPEFLTYFQNEAQLEKSRLLSDRFSAERPKGSFSTLEIQRTEQGDSAMYLCASSGTIPARGEKLFFGSGTQLSVL.